One sample yielded the 32 T cell receptor beta chains listed below, sequenced in a study of blood T cell repertoires in COVID-19. Data came from immunoSEQ multiplex PCR; TCRdb stores just in-frame clones and leaves some out. The sample has approximately 200,000 clones; roughly 87% are singletons. The sequenced sample was PBMCs or T cells enriched from blood (not recorded which). The receptors derive from a man younger than 45 in a cohort exposed to, infected with or recovered from COVID-19 (not recorded which).

The chain links TRBV9 to TRBJ2-2; 8 bases line up with TRBD2. This CDR3 contains 17 residues. Germline CDR1 SGDLS, CDR2 YYNGEE. The J segment lost 4 bases and the V segment lost 0 bases, leaving 8 bases of the junction unmatched. The CDR3 loop reads CASSVGSGRGITGELFF. As DNA, the CDR3 is TGTGCCAGCAGCGTAGGAAGCGGGAGAGGGATCACCGGGGAGCTGTTTTTT.

This clone has a count of ten or more. The J gene is TRBJ2-3, the V gene TRBV7-9; TRBD2 matches 9 bases. CDR3 length: 17 amino acids. Germline V gene lookup returns CDR1 SEHNR and CDR2 FQNEAQ (reference sequence). The J segment lost 1 base and the V segment lost 1 base, leaving 6 bases of the junction unmatched. The CDR3 is CASSLGLAGSRTDTQYF. The CDR3 DNA sequence: TGTGCCAGCAGCTTAGGTCTAGCGGGATCCCGCACAGATACGCAGTATTTT.

V gene TRBV10-3 combines with J gene TRBJ1-1; TRBD1 agrees at 7 bases. CDR1 is ENHRY, CDR2 SYGVKD, per germline. This CDR3 is built from 12 residues. Trimming at V came to 3 bases and at J to 8 bases, leaving 3 bases not matched to a gene. This CDR3 is CAISEIGGEAFF. For the CDR3, the DNA is TGTGCCATCAGTGAAATAGGGGGCGAAGCTTTCTTT.

This chain uses TRBV5-6 with TRBJ1-1; weak D call: TRBD1 (5 bases). Germline assignment: CDR1 SGHDT and CDR2 YYEEEE. The CDR3 runs to 14 residues. With 3 bases removed from V and 4 bases from J, the gap between germline ends came to 13 bases. This CDR3 reads CASSWWGGGTEAFF. In nucleotides, the CDR3 is TGTGCCAGCAGCTGGTGGGGGGGAGGCACTGAAGCTTTCTTT.

In DNA form, the CDR3 reads TGTGCCACCAGCCGAAGAAAACGAGGACAGGGGGAAAATCAGCCCCAGCATTTT. It encodes CATSRRKRGQGENQPQHF. The V gene is TRBV15, the J gene TRBJ1-5, with 10 bases that match TRBD1. CDR3 length: 18 amino acids. Germline V gene data show CDR1 as LNHNV and CDR2 as YYDKDF (reference sequence). The V gene end was trimmed by 5 bases and the J gene end by 4 bases; junction bases not matched to a gene: 14.

This clone appeared once. The genes are TRBV19 and TRBJ1-5; D remains ambiguous. V was pared by 5 bases and J by 3 bases, with 5 bases between. This CDR3 spans 12 amino acids. Germline V CDR1 and CDR2: LNHDA, SQIVND (reference sequence). Here the CDR3 reads CASSLSNQPQHF. In nucleotides, the CDR3 is TGTGCCAGTAGTCTGTCCAATCAGCCCCAGCATTTT.

The rearrangement joins TRBV24-1 to TRBJ1-2; possible D gene TRBD1, 5 bases. Germline lookup yields CDR1 KGHDR and CDR2 SFDVKD. The V and J ends lost 7 bases and 4 bases respectively, with 12 bases between them. The CDR3 is 13 amino acids. Written as DNA, the CDR3 is TGTGCCACCAGATTGAGACAGTGCTATGGCTACACCTTC. It specifies CATRLRQCYGYTF.

The chain links TRBV27 to TRBJ2-7; TRBD1 matches 12 bases. Germline V gene sequence: CDR1 MNHEY, CDR2 SMNVEV (reference sequence). This CDR3 has 16 amino acids. V shed 0 bases, J shed 2 bases, and the junction held 2 bases outside the gene matches. The CDR3 loop reads CASSLSGTGGAYEQYF. The DNA for the CDR3 is TGTGCCAGCAGTTTATCGGGGACAGGGGGCGCCTACGAGCAGTACTTC.

This rearrangement joins TRBV2 to TRBJ1-4; TRBD1 agrees at 7 bases. CDR1 and CDR2 from the germline V gene are SNHLY and FYNNEI. The ends lost 4 bases at V and 3 bases at J; junction bases unmatched: 5. This CDR3 contains 15 residues. CDR3: CASSAGQDSNEKLFF. CDR3 DNA sequence: TGTGCCAGCAGTGCCGGACAGGACTCTAATGAAAAACTGTTTTTT.

This clone was seen at least ten times. V usage is TRBV6-1 and J usage is TRBJ1-3, with a possible D match to TRBD1 (6 bases). The CDR3 contains 15 residues. Germline loops: CDR1 MNHNS, CDR2 SASEGT. V shed 3 bases and J shed 4 bases, with 13 bases lying between them. This CDR3 is CASSEQGRAGNTIYF. DNA for the CDR3: TGTGCCAGCAGTGAGCAGGGGCGCGCCGGAAACACCATATATTTT.

The chain joins TRBV6-1 to TRBJ1-2; D might be TRBD1 (5 bases). V was cut by 0 bases and J by 4 bases, with 6 bases left in between. The CDR3 totals 13 residues. Germline CDR1 reads MNHNS; CDR2 reads SASEGT. The CDR3 loop is CASSEARAYGYTF. In DNA, the CDR3 is TGTGCCAGCAGTGAAGCCAGGGCCTATGGCTACACCTTC.

The gene calls are TRBV11-2 and TRBJ1-1; 9 bases are shared with TRBD1. The germline V gene encodes CDR1 SGHAT and CDR2 FQNNGV. CDR3 size: 18 residues. Losses at the gene ends were 4 bases for V and 1 base for J; bases not matched to a gene: 13. CDR3 DNA: TGTGCCAGCAGCTGGATTACAGGGGGCGCCGGGAGGAACACTGAAGCTTTCTTT. Translation gives CASSWITGGAGRNTEAFF. Supplemented by reference TRBV11-2 and TRBJ1-1, the full variable domain reads EAGVAQSPRYKIIEKRQSVAFWCNPISGHATLYWYQQILGQGPKLLIQFQNNGVVDDSQLPKDRFSAERLKGVDSTLKIQPAKLEDSAVYLCASSWITGGAGRNTEAFFGQGTRLTVV.

The rearrangement joins TRBV7-8 to TRBJ2-3; 7 nucleotides agree with TRBD2. The CDR3 sequence is 16 residues long. Per the germline V gene, CDR1 is SGHVS and CDR2 is FQNEAQ. V gave up 5 bases and J gave up 4 bases; unmatched junction bases: 12. The CDR3 nucleotides read TGTGCCAGCAGCGCTACTAGCGTAGGAGGGGCAGATACGCAGTATTTT. This codes for CASSATSVGGADTQYF.

V gene TRBV10-3 combines with J gene TRBJ1-6; D unresolved. Deletions cut 6 bases from V and 7 bases from J, with 13 bases between. Germline values: CDR1 ENHRY, CDR2 SYGVKD. The length of the CDR3 is 14 residues. The CDR3 spells CAISLGSKNSPLHF. CDR3 DNA: TGTGCCATCAGCCTCGGGAGTAAGAATTCACCCCTCCACTTT.

The V and J genes are TRBV5-8 and TRBJ2-7; TRBD1 matches 9 bases. Per the germline V gene, CDR1 is SGHTS and CDR2 is YDEGEE. This CDR3 is 15 amino acids long. The trim removed 4 bases at V and 0 bases at J, leaving 5 bases unmatched. CDR3 nucleotides: TGTGCCAGCAGCCCAGGGACAGGGAGCTCCTACGAGCAGTACTTC. Protein sequence: CASSPGTGSSYEQYF.

The rearrangement links TRBV5-1 to TRBJ2-1; D gene ambiguous. The germline V and J ends were trimmed by 0 bases and 5 bases, with 6 bases remaining between them. CDR3 length: 13 residues. The V gene's germline CDR1 is SGHRS and CDR2 YFSETQ. CDR3 sequence (DNA): TGCGCCAGCAGCTTGGTGGCCAACAATGAGCAGTTCTTC. Its protein product is CASSLVANNEQFF.

V is TRBV15 and J is TRBJ2-7; 10 nucleotides agree with TRBD2. The CDR3 contains 15 residues. V lost 3 bases, J lost 2 bases, and 4 bases stayed unmatched. CDR1 and CDR2 from the germline V gene are LNHNV and YYDKDF (reference sequence). CDR3 protein: CATSRGTSATYEQYF. CDR3 DNA: TGTGCCACCAGCAGGGGGACTAGCGCCACCTACGAGCAGTACTTC.

The chain uses TRBV5-1 and TRBJ2-1; 8 bases are shared with TRBD2. V shed 4 bases and J 4 bases; nucleotides not matched to a gene: 10. CDR1 is SGHRS, CDR2 YFSETQ, per germline. This CDR3 has 16 residues. The CDR3 nucleotides are TGCGCCAGCAGCCCAGGGGTGATAGCGGGATACAATGAGCAGTTCTTC. Translating gives CASSPGVIAGYNEQFF. The full variable domain, in which reference TRBV5-1 and TRBJ2-1 provide the parts outside the CDR3, is KAGVTQTPRYLIKTRGQQVTLSCSPISGHRSVSWYQQTPGQGLQFLFEYFSETQRNKGNFPGRFSGRQFSNSRSEMNVSTLELGDSALYLCASSPGVIAGYNEQFFGPGTRLTVL.

This clone was seen more than once but under ten times. The V gene is TRBV12-3 or TRBV12-4, the J gene TRBJ1-1; D unresolved. Trimming removed 6 bases from V and 11 bases from J, with 16 bases in between. The CDR3 sequence is 12 residues long. CDR3 DNA: TGTGCCAGCAGCTTGGCATCAAAGGAGGCTTTCTTT. Translated, it gives CASSLASKEAFF.

The gene calls are TRBV28 and TRBJ1-5; a possible D gene is TRBD1 (6 bases). The CDR3 contains 13 residues. Germline-derived CDR1 and CDR2 are MDHEN and SYDVKM. Between the trimmed V and J ends, which lost 8 bases and 3 bases, there was a span of 11 bases. The CDR3 spells CASGTGHNQPQHF. Written as DNA, the CDR3 is TGTGCCAGCGGTACAGGGCACAATCAGCCCCAGCATTTT. The variable domain in full, with the rest retrieved from reference TRBV28 and TRBJ1-5, is DVKVTQSSRYLVKRTGEKVFLECVQDMDHENMFWYRQDPGLGLRLIYFSYDVKMKEKGDIPEGYSVSREKKERFSLILESASTNQTSMYLCASGTGHNQPQHFGDGTRLSIL.

This clone was observed once. The chain uses TRBV27 and TRBJ1-4, with D unclear. With 6 bases removed from V and 2 bases from J, the gap between germline ends came to 13 bases. Germline loops: CDR1 MNHEY, CDR2 SMNVEV (reference sequence). The CDR3 is 15 residues long. The CDR3 region has the DNA TGTGCCAGCAGCCCAGGTTTTAGGACTAATGAAAAACTGTTTTTT. Translated: CASSPGFRTNEKLFF.

This sequence joins TRBV18 and TRBJ1-6; perhaps TRBD1 as D (6 bases). The CDR3 is 18 residues long. V was clipped by 1 base and J by 0 bases, with 13 bases between them. The V gene's germline CDR1 is KGHSH and CDR2 LQKENI. CDR3 amino acids: CASSPRKQGSSYNSPLHF. CDR3 nucleotides: TGTGCCAGCTCACCACGGAAACAGGGAAGCTCCTATAATTCACCCCTCCACTTT.

The chain joins TRBV19 to TRBJ2-2; a possible D gene is TRBD2 (5 bases). CDR3 length: 15 amino acids. Trimming took 4 bases from V and 4 from J, leaving 13 bases between them. Germline V gene data show CDR1 as LNHDA and CDR2 as SQIVND (reference sequence). The CDR3 nucleotides are TGTGCCAGTAGTAGGAGGACTGACATCACCGGGGAGCTGTTTTTT. This encodes CASSRRTDITGELFF.

In regard to this clone: Other DNA variants within this sample encode the same CDR3. The rearrangement joins TRBV5-5 to TRBJ1-2, with a weak D call TRBD1 (5 bases). The ends were cut back, 0 bases at V and 2 bases at J, with 5 bases in the middle. Germline CDR1 is SGHKS and CDR2 is YYEKEE (reference sequence). The CDR3 length is 13 residues. The CDR3 nucleotides read TGTGCCAGCAGCTTGGCAGGGAACTATGGCTACACCTTC. Its protein is CASSLAGNYGYTF.

This sequence joins TRBV19 and TRBJ2-1, with 8 bases lining up with TRBD2. The CDR3 is 15 residues long. CDR1 LNHDA and CDR2 SQIVND come from the germline V gene (reference sequence). V shed 5 bases and J 6 bases; nucleotides not matched to a gene: 9. The CDR3 bases are TGTGCCAGTAGTCAGAGCGGGAGTAGGGGCAATGAGCAGTTCTTC. Protein: CASSQSGSRGNEQFF.

The chain recombines TRBV7-6 with TRBJ2-6, with D perhaps TRBD2 (7 bases). The germline CDR1 and CDR2 sequences are SGHVS and FNYEAQ. Trimming cost V 3 bases and J 4 bases, with 22 bases left between them. CDR3 length: 19 residues. The CDR3 protein is CASSLSPGGGNPGANVLTF. Written as DNA, the CDR3 is TGTGCCAGCAGCTTGTCACCGGGGGGCGGAAACCCGGGGGCCAACGTCCTGACTTTC.

The V and J genes are TRBV28 and TRBJ2-3; 10 positions match TRBD2. V lost 4 bases and J lost 0; bases outside the gene matches: 10. Looked up from germline, CDR1 is MDHEN and CDR2 is SYDVKM. The CDR3 consists of 18 residues. The CDR3 loop is CASSSSLAGLFSTDTQYF. The CDR3 nucleotides are TGTGCCAGCAGTTCTTCACTAGCGGGACTATTTAGCACAGATACGCAGTATTTT.

The J gene is TRBJ2-7, the V gene TRBV27; 8 bases fit TRBD1. Trimming cost V 3 bases and J 7 bases; bases outside gene matches: 8. Germline lookup yields CDR1 MNHEY and CDR2 SMNVEV (reference sequence). The CDR3 is 14 amino acids. The CDR3 DNA reads TGTGCCAGCAGTTTTGGACAGGGCTTTTGGGAGCAGTACTTC. Protein product: CASSFGQGFWEQYF.

V and J are TRBV6-5 and TRBJ2-7; D remains ambiguous. The germline CDR1 and CDR2 sequences are MNHEY and SVGAGI. The CDR3 loop spans 10 amino acids. The V end was cut by 8 bases, the J end by 6 bases, with 8 bases between. CDR3 in amino acids: CASVVIEQYF. CDR3 DNA sequence: TGTGCCAGCGTAGTGATCGAGCAGTACTTC.

The rearrangement joins TRBV5-5 to TRBJ2-2; 7 positions match TRBD1. Per the germline V gene, CDR1 is SGHKS and CDR2 is YYEKEE (reference sequence). There are 18 residues in the CDR3. J was trimmed by 0 bases and V by 3 bases; bases with no gene match: 11. The chain's CDR3 is CASSSKLTGFANTGELFF. For the CDR3, the DNA is TGTGCCAGCAGCTCAAAGCTGACAGGGTTCGCGAACACCGGGGAGCTGTTTTTT.

The chain joins TRBV29-1 to TRBJ1-2, with a tentative D call TRBD1 (5 bases). Per the germline V gene, CDR1 is SQVTM and CDR2 is ANQGSEA. V dropped 3 bases and J dropped 4 bases, with 12 bases sitting between them. The length of the CDR3 is 13 residues. CDR3 nucleotides: TGCAGCGTTGAGACAGCCTCGGGCTATGGCTACACCTTC. Its protein product is CSVETASGYGYTF.

This chain uses TRBV24-1 with TRBJ2-7; the D gene is possibly TRBD1 (6 bases). V lost 2 bases and J 1 base, leaving 11 bases between the germline ends. Germline V CDR1 and CDR2: KGHDR, SFDVKD. The CDR3 contains 15 residues. CDR3 DNA sequence: TGTGCCACCAGTGATTCCGGGACATCATCCTACGAGCAGTACTTC. This gives the protein CATSDSGTSSYEQYF.